This TCR beta chain was observed in a study of cytomegalovirus exposure and HLA in healthy donors. Whole-study findings and limits: It was confirmed in vitro that a few of the CMV-associated chains were specific for CMV antigens. Researchers had no immune exposure information except CMV serostatus available.

With 60 Vbeta and 13 Jbeta primers, the PCR was carried out. The protocol was immunoSEQ multiplex PCR, while the TCRdb copy is restricted to in-frame clones and leaves out a portion. The sample includes 95,000 to 150,000 clones, more than 80% of them seen just once. From germline, CDR1 is MDHEN and CDR2 SYDVKM. The CDR3 consists of 15 residues. Trimming cost V 6 bases and J 4 bases, with 18 bases left between them. As concerns this clone: As yet, its antigen is unknown.

The TCR comes from a man between 40 and 49 years old in good health and CMV-seronegative. The rearrangement joins TRBV28 to TRBJ1-1; no firm D call. The sequenced material came from PBMCs. The CDR3: CASRSREIVGTEAFF. In DNA, the CDR3 is TGTGCCAGCAGAAGTCGCGAGATTGTTGGCACTGAAGCTTTCTTT.